This TCR beta chain comes out of a study of response to subunit inactivated influenza vaccine. The study's findings and limits: A suggestion made by the authors is that each seasonal influenza vaccination recruits few new T cells.

Remarks on this clonotype: Its antigen remains unidentified.

TCRdb re-analysed the RT-PCR reads in MiXCR, keeping a single row per CDR3 protein. The repertoire has 400,000 to 650,000 distinct CDR3 sequences, 7.2% of them found once; the top ten carry around 13%. This CDR3 has 10 amino acids. Germline V lookup: CDR1 MRHNA, CDR2 SNTAGT. The chain uses TRBV6-4 and TRBJ2-2; D not certain. This sequence originates from a man aged 50 to 75 who received an inactivated influenza vaccine. This material consisted of PBMCs from blood, taken approximately 25 months after vaccination. Here the CDR3 reads CVWNTGELFF. CDR3 nucleotide sequence: TGTGTATGGAACACCGGGGAGCTGTTTTTT.